The 29 T cell receptor beta chains listed next were all sequenced from one sample in a study of blood T cell repertoires in COVID-19. Only in-frame clones appear in the TCRdb table, and some are missing; sequencing was by immunoSEQ multiplex PCR. This sample has roughly 57,000 clones, with approximately 88% found just once. The material sequenced was peripheral blood. The receptors derive from a human donor in a cohort sampled during active COVID-19.

This chain connects TRBV11-2 to TRBJ2-7, with 8 bases fitting TRBD1. CDR3 length: 15 residues. Trimming took 7 bases from V and 2 from J; bases not matched to a gene: 10. CDR1 and CDR2 (germline): SGHAT, FQNNGV. The CDR3 loop is CASTIDRGPTYEQYF. In DNA, the CDR3 is TGTGCCAGCACCATAGACAGGGGCCCTACCTACGAGCAGTACTTC.

The chain recombines TRBV27 with TRBJ2-5; D perhaps matches TRBD1 (5 bases). The CDR3 covers 14 residues. The V gene's germline CDR1 is MNHEY and CDR2 SMNVEV (reference sequence). V dropped 1 base and J dropped 4 bases, with 10 bases sitting between them. The CDR3 is CASSLFQGLETQYF. The CDR3 bases are TGTGCCAGCAGTTTATTTCAGGGTCTAGAGACCCAGTACTTC.

The V call is TRBV30, the J call TRBJ2-7; tentative D call: TRBD2 (6 bases). The CDR3 loop spans 14 amino acids. Trimming removed 3 bases at V and 4 bases at J, with 16 bases between. In germline, CDR1 is GTSNPN, CDR2 SVGIG (reference sequence). The CDR3 DNA follows: TGTGCCTGGAGGCCCCCGGGGACTCGGTACGAGCAGTACTTC. Residues: CAWRPPGTRYEQYF.

CDR3 protein: CASSQTRGTGLSYEQYF. The DNA of the CDR3 is TGCGCCAGCAGCCAAACCCGAGGGACAGGGCTTTCCTACGAGCAGTACTTC. The chain couples TRBV4-3 to TRBJ2-7, with TRBD1 matching over 9 bases. The CDR3 loop spans 17 amino acids. The ends lost 2 bases at V and 1 base at J; junction bases unmatched: 9. Per the germline V gene, CDR1 is LGHNA and CDR2 is YSLEER.

CDR3 in amino acids: CATSRGQTGSGYNEQFF. CDR3 nucleotide sequence: TGTGCCACCAGCAGAGGTCAAACAGGGTCAGGCTACAATGAGCAGTTCTTC. The genes are TRBV15 and TRBJ2-1; D might be TRBD1 (6 bases). Germline V lookup: CDR1 LNHNV, CDR2 YYDKDF (reference sequence). Trimming cost V 1 base and J 3 bases, with 16 bases left between them. This CDR3 has 17 amino acids. The whole variable domain, remainder taken from reference TRBV15 and TRBJ2-1, is DAMVIQNPRYQVTQFGKPVTLSCSQTLNHNVMYWYQQKSSQAPKLLFHYYDKDFNNEADTPDNFQSRRPNTSFCFLDIRSPGLGDTAMYLCATSRGQTGSGYNEQFFGPGTRLTVL.

The V and J genes are TRBV29-1 and TRBJ2-2; 9 nucleotides align to TRBD1. Looked up from germline, CDR1 is SQVTM and CDR2 is ANQGSEA. The CDR3 sequence is 15 residues long. V was pared by 3 bases and J by 7 bases, with 9 bases of the junction left unmatched. CDR3 loop: CSVEAGQGLGGELFF. The DNA for the CDR3 is TGCAGCGTTGAGGCCGGACAGGGGCTCGGCGGGGAGCTGTTTTTT.

The chain is built from TRBV9 and TRBJ1-1; D not resolved. Deletions cut 0 bases from V and 2 bases from J, with 8 bases between. The CDR3 has 14 residues. CDR1 SGDLS and CDR2 YYNGEE come from the germline V gene. This CDR3 reads CASSVAGLNTEAFF. The CDR3 DNA sequence: TGTGCCAGCAGCGTAGCGGGATTAAACACTGAAGCTTTCTTT.

The CDR3 DNA sequence: TGCGCCAGCAGCTTGTTAGCGGGGATCCAAGAGACCCAGTACTTC. Translated, it gives CASSLLAGIQETQYF. The chain joins TRBV5-1 to TRBJ2-5; 8 nucleotides match TRBD2. The CDR3 runs 15 residues. Germline loops: CDR1 SGHRS, CDR2 YFSETQ. With V trimmed by 1 base and J by 1 base, 3 bases remained unmatched.

The chain couples TRBV6-5 to TRBJ1-2; 9 nucleotides match TRBD1. Germline lookup yields CDR1 MNHEY and CDR2 SVGAGI. V dropped 6 bases and J dropped 4; count of bases not matched to a gene: 6. This CDR3 has 14 residues. The CDR3: CASSPDRGGYGYTF. For the CDR3, the DNA is TGTGCCAGCAGCCCAGACAGGGGGGGCTATGGCTACACCTTC.

The chain joins TRBV7-6 to TRBJ2-7, with TRBD1 identical over 9 bases. This CDR3 comprises 15 residues. CDR1 is SGHVS and CDR2 is FNYEAQ in the germline V gene. With 1 base clipped from V and 4 bases from J, the junction kept 5 bases outside the gene matches. The CDR3 DNA sequence: TGTGCCAGCAGCTTAGACGGGACAGGGCTTTACGAGCAGTACTTC. This sequence encodes CASSLDGTGLYEQYF. Supplemented by reference TRBV7-6 and TRBJ2-7, the full variable domain reads GAGVSQSPRYKVTKRGQDVALRCDPISGHVSLYWYRQALGQGPEFLTYFNYEAQQDKSGLPNDRFSAERPEGSISTLTIQRTEQRDSAMYRCASSLDGTGLYEQYFGPGTRLTVT.

The chain employs TRBV28 and TRBJ1-1; 8 nucleotides agree with TRBD1. Losses at the gene ends were 11 bases for V and 1 base for J; bases not matched to a gene: 6. CDR3 length: 13 amino acids. Looked up from germline, CDR1 is MDHEN and CDR2 is SYDVKM. CDR3 sequence: CACQGAPNTEAFF. The CDR3 DNA reads TGTGCCTGCCAGGGGGCTCCGAACACTGAAGCTTTCTTT.

V gene TRBV19 combines with J gene TRBJ1-1; D is perhaps TRBD1 (5 bases). This CDR3 region has 15 residues. In germline, CDR1 is LNHDA, CDR2 SQIVND (reference sequence). Trimming pared 10 bases from V and 2 bases from J, leaving 20 bases between. The CDR3 sequence is CANRSTGQGNTEAFF. CDR3 sequence (DNA): TGTGCCAACCGTAGCACCGGGCAGGGAAACACTGAAGCTTTCTTT.

CDR3: CASSLRGWETEAFF. DNA for the CDR3: TGTGCCAGCAGCCTCAGGGGCTGGGAGACTGAAGCTTTCTTT. This sequence joins TRBV5-8 and TRBJ1-1; D is possibly TRBD1 (6 bases). Germline V gene lookup returns CDR1 SGHTS and CDR2 YDEGEE. The CDR3 extends over 14 amino acids. The V gene lost 4 bases and the J gene lost 5 bases, with 15 bases spanning the gap. The full variable domain, in which reference TRBV5-8 and TRBJ1-1 provide the parts outside the CDR3, is EAGVTQSPTHLIKTRGQQATLRCSPISGHTSVYWYQQALGLGLQFLLWYDEGEERNRGNFPPRFSGRQFPNYSSELNVNALELEDSALYLCASSLRGWETEAFFGQGTRLTVV.

The chain joins TRBV11-2 to TRBJ1-3; the D is unclear. V was clipped by 0 bases and J by 6 bases, with 9 bases between them. Germline V gives CDR1 SGHAT, CDR2 FQNNGV. This CDR3 comprises 14 residues. The CDR3 DNA reads TGTGCCAGCAGCTTAGATGGGCTGAAAAACACCATATATTTT. Translation: CASSLDGLKNTIYF.

The count of this clone is one. The chain joins TRBV2 to TRBJ2-7, with a weak D call TRBD1 (5 bases). Deletions cut 8 bases from V and 3 bases from J, with 17 bases between. The CDR3 extends over 14 amino acids. Germline V gives CDR1 SNHLY, CDR2 FYNNEI. The CDR3 reads CASFLGITGYEQYF. Written as DNA, the CDR3 is TGTGCCAGCTTTTTAGGGATAACAGGCTACGAGCAGTACTTC.

The chain employs TRBV5-4 and TRBJ1-1, with D uncertain. Germline V gene data show CDR1 as SGHNT and CDR2 as YYREEE (reference sequence). The CDR3 is 15 amino acids. V dropped 0 bases and J dropped 5 bases, with 14 bases sitting between them. CDR3 DNA sequence: TGTGCCAGCAGCTTGGGATCTTATGGCTTAACTGAAGCTTTCTTT. It specifies CASSLGSYGLTEAFF.

V usage is TRBV6-2 or TRBV6-3 and J usage is TRBJ1-1; 9 bases fit TRBD1. The CDR3 consists of 15 residues. After removal of 5 bases from V and 2 bases from J, the junction contained 6 bases not matched to a gene. Germline CDR1 reads MNHEY; CDR2 reads SVGEGT. CDR3 amino acids: CASSTGGAGNTEAFF. CDR3 nucleotide sequence: TGTGCCAGCAGTACAGGGGGCGCGGGAAACACTGAAGCTTTCTTT.

V usage is TRBV12-2 and J usage is TRBJ1-5. TRBV12-2 is deemed a pseudogene. This CDR3 region has 15 residues. The CDR3 DNA sequence: TGTGCAAGTCGCTTAGCGCCCATTCGGGATCAGCCCCAGCATTTT. Its protein product is CASRLAPIRDQPQHF.

This chain uses TRBV12-3 or TRBV12-4 with TRBJ1-2; TRBD1 agrees at 9 bases. The CDR3 contains 12 residues. V lost 5 bases and J lost 12; bases outside the gene matches: 7. CDR3 bases: TGTGCCAGCAGTCGAGGGACAGGGAGTCACACCTTC. As protein: CASSRGTGSHTF.

The chain combines TRBV7-2 with TRBJ2-4, with 14 bases identical to TRBD2. Germline V gives CDR1 SGHTA, CDR2 FQGNSA. Trimming cost V 0 bases and J 1 base; bases outside gene matches: 8. The CDR3 has 20 amino acids. The CDR3 nucleotides read TGTGCCAGCAGCTTAGCGAGACTAGCGGGGGGGCCGTCGGCCAAAAACATTCAGTACTTC. It encodes CASSLARLAGGPSAKNIQYF.

The table lists this clone with a count of one. The rearrangement joins TRBV5-1 to TRBJ1-1; no firm D call. Germline assignment: CDR1 SGHRS and CDR2 YFSETQ. V lost 2 bases, J lost 0 bases, and 8 bases lay in between. This CDR3 has 14 residues. The CDR3 spells CASSFQTVNTEAFF. CDR3 bases: TGCGCCAGCAGCTTCCAAACGGTGAACACTGAAGCTTTCTTT. The full variable domain, its missing parts supplied by reference TRBV5-1 and TRBJ1-1, is KAGVTQTPRYLIKTRGQQVTLSCSPISGHRSVSWYQQTPGQGLQFLFEYFSETQRNKGNFPGRFSGRQFSNSRSEMNVSTLELGDSALYLCASSFQTVNTEAFFGQGTRLTVV.

The chain links TRBV7-9 to TRBJ1-1, with TRBD1 identical over 7 bases. J lost 1 base, V lost 4 bases, and 3 bases had no gene match. Germline V gene sequence: CDR1 SEHNR, CDR2 FQNEAQ (reference sequence). The CDR3 is 14 residues long. DNA for the CDR3: TGTGCCAGCAGCTCGACAGGGAAGAACACTGAAGCTTTCTTT. This encodes CASSSTGKNTEAFF.

The rearrangement links TRBV29-1 to TRBJ1-2; TRBD1 matches at 7 bases. The V gene's germline CDR1 is SQVTM and CDR2 ANQGSEA. With 7 bases clipped from V and 8 bases from J, the junction kept 7 bases outside the gene matches. This CDR3 spans 11 amino acids. The CDR3: CSDLGGAGYTF. The CDR3 nucleotides read TGCAGCGACCTAGGGGGCGCCGGCTACACCTTC.

This chain links TRBV24-1 with TRBJ1-1, with D maybe TRBD1 (5 bases). V was cut by 9 bases and J by 0 bases, with 16 bases left in between. Germline V gene lookup returns CDR1 KGHDR and CDR2 SFDVKD. CDR3 length equals 15 residues. The CDR3 nucleotides are TGTGCCACCGAAGGAACGACAGATGTGAACACTGAAGCTTTCTTT. Translated: CATEGTTDVNTEAFF.

Only one count was recorded for this clone. This sequence joins TRBV10-3 and TRBJ2-5; the match to TRBD2 covers 8 bases. The CDR3 totals 16 residues. Germline CDR1 reads ENHRY; CDR2 reads SYGVKD. The V and J ends lost 2 bases and 1 base, in that order; junction bases with no gene match: 6. The CDR3 protein is CAISEVGRGAQETQYF. The CDR3 coding sequence is TGTGCCATCAGTGAGGTGGGGCGGGGGGCCCAAGAGACCCAGTACTTC.

The J gene is TRBJ1-2, the V gene TRBV7-8; 10 positions agree with TRBD1. The CDR3 has 14 amino acids. Germline CDR1 reads SGHVS; CDR2 reads FQNEAQ. Trimming took 2 bases from V and 8 from J; bases not matched to a gene: 5. The CDR3 DNA is TGTGCCAGCAGCTTAAGGGGACAGGGGATAGGCTACACCTTC. Residues: CASSLRGQGIGYTF. Full variable domain (outside the CDR3, taken from reference TRBV7-8 and TRBJ1-2): GAGVSQSPRYKVAKRGQDVALRCDPISGHVSLFWYQQALGQGPEFLTYFQNEAQLDKSGLPSDRFFAERPEGSVSTLKIQRTQQEDSAVYLCASSLRGQGIGYTFGSGTRLTVV.

The chain links TRBV5-6 to TRBJ1-2; 8 bases line up with TRBD1. Trimming cost V 2 bases and J 4 bases; bases outside gene matches: 7. CDR1 is SGHDT, CDR2 YYEEEE, per germline. This CDR3 comprises 15 residues. The DNA for the CDR3 is TGTGCCAGCAGCTTCCAGGGGGCCGGTGGCTATGGCTACACCTTC. It specifies CASSFQGAGGYGYTF.

CDR3: CATLQGLALDYGYTF. The CDR3 DNA sequence: TGTGCCACCTTACAGGGTCTGGCGCTCGACTATGGCTACACCTTC. V gene TRBV21-1 combines with J gene TRBJ1-2; TRBD1 is taken as the D call from the table, unchecked against the DNA. TRBV21-1 is assigned pseudogene status. The CDR3 is 15 residues long.

The rearrangement joins TRBV5-1 to TRBJ1-1; a possible D gene is TRBD1 (5 bases). V lost 0 bases to trimming and J lost 1 base, with 7 bases between them. This CDR3 has 14 residues. Germline V gene data show CDR1 as SGHRS and CDR2 as YFSETQ. The CDR3 reads CASSLGTTNTEAFF. CDR3 sequence (DNA): TGCGCCAGCAGCTTGGGGACAACGAACACTGAAGCTTTCTTT.